In this sample, the clone carrying this TCR beta chain turned up many times. The source material, RNA transcripts, was used to amplify TCR beta CDR3 regions. A first-round RT-PCR of the TCR CDR3 used the HTBI primer set. Via MiXCR, TCRdb re-called the multiplex PCR reads, giving one row per CDR3 protein. The sample lists some 380,000 distinct CDR3 sequences, roughly 13% occurring once. The data derive from a study of T cells in Graves' hyperthyroidism and ophthalmopathy. This CDR3 has 12 amino acids. The V gene lost 5 bases and the J gene lost 8 bases, with 12 bases spanning the gap. The germline CDR1 and CDR2 sequences are PRHDT and FYEKMQ (reference sequence).

Sequencing was done on a sample of blood. The chain is built from TRBV13 and TRBJ1-2, with D hard to call. The clonotype comes from a man aged 25 to 45 with Graves' hyperthyroidism that later progressed to Graves' ophthalmopathy. The CDR3 DNA reads TGTGCCAGCAGCGACCGGACGCGAGGCTACACCTTC. It yields the protein CASSDRTRGYTF.